Listed below are T cell receptor beta chains from one sample, sequenced in a study of cytomegalovirus exposure and HLA in healthy donors. Data came from immunoSEQ multiplex PCR; TCRdb stores just in-frame clones and leaves some out. In the table there are roughly 100,000 clones, about 74% of which are singletons. The sample taken for sequencing was PBMCs. These receptors all come from a male donor in good health and CMV-seropositive. Each CDR3 is given with its conserved first and last residue. Fields, in order: clone size, J gene, V gene, D gene, CDR3 protein, CDR3 DNA. D genes are given only for firm matches. Size is stated for part of the rows, as once, few or many counts, or as a class when the clone is expanded.

clone_size: .; j_call: TRBJ1-5; v_call: TRBV7-2; d_call: .; cdr3_aa: CASSGGQGLYQPQHF; cdr3_nt: TGTGCCAGCAGCGGTGGCCAGGGACTCTATCAGCCCCAGCATTTT
clone_size: once; j_call: TRBJ2-7; v_call: TRBV13; d_call: TRBD2; cdr3_aa: CASSGTSVSYEQYF; cdr3_nt: TGTGCCAGCAGTGGGACTAGCGTCTCCTACGAGCAGTACTTC
clone_size: .; j_call: TRBJ2-1; v_call: TRBV2; d_call: TRBD2; cdr3_aa: CASSEGLAGEEQFF; cdr3_nt: TGTGCCAGCAGTGAAGGACTAGCGGGAGAGGAACAGTTCTTC
clone_size: .; j_call: TRBJ1-1; v_call: TRBV9; d_call: .; cdr3_aa: CASSVITENTEAFF; cdr3_nt: TGTGCCAGCAGCGTAATAACAGAGAACACTGAAGCTTTCTTT
clone_size: .; j_call: TRBJ1-1; v_call: TRBV6-5; d_call: TRBD1; cdr3_aa: CASTDSTGVNTEAFF; cdr3_nt: TGTGCCAGCACCGACTCGACAGGGGTTAACACTGAAGCTTTCTTT
clone_size: .; j_call: TRBJ2-2; v_call: TRBV5-1; d_call: TRBD1; cdr3_aa: CASSSGQLNTGELFF; cdr3_nt: TGCGCCAGCAGCTCGGGACAGCTAAACACCGGGGAGCTGTTTTTT
clone_size: .; j_call: TRBJ2-1; v_call: TRBV6-6; d_call: .; cdr3_aa: CASSYSASVHNEQFF; cdr3_nt: TGTGCCAGCAGTTACTCGGCTAGCGTCCACAATGAGCAGTTCTTC
clone_size: .; j_call: TRBJ1-1; v_call: TRBV7-9; d_call: .; cdr3_aa: CASSLGGLRGFGAGTEAFF; cdr3_nt: TGTGCCAGCAGCTTAGGAGGTCTACGGGGATTTGGAGCCGGGACTGAAGCTTTCTTT
clone_size: once; j_call: TRBJ1-2; v_call: TRBV6-5; d_call: .; cdr3_aa: CASSQTRGNYGYTF; cdr3_nt: TGTGCCAGCAGCCAGACCCGGGGGAACTATGGCTACACCTTC
clone_size: .; j_call: TRBJ2-5; v_call: TRBV9; d_call: .; cdr3_aa: CASSVGASESQETQYF; cdr3_nt: TGTGCCAGCAGCGTAGGGGCTAGCGAGAGCCAAGAGACCCAGTACTTC
clone_size: .; j_call: TRBJ2-2; v_call: TRBV28; d_call: .; cdr3_aa: CASSFSGAGNTGELFF; cdr3_nt: TGTGCCAGCAGTTTTAGCGGAGCCGGAAACACCGGGGAGCTGTTTTTT
clone_size: .; j_call: TRBJ2-7; v_call: TRBV11-2; d_call: TRBD2; cdr3_aa: CASSLSTSNEQYF; cdr3_nt: TGTGCCAGCAGCTTATCGACTAGCAACGAGCAGTACTTC
clone_size: .; j_call: TRBJ2-3; v_call: TRBV2; d_call: .; cdr3_aa: CASTELSGTDTQYF; cdr3_nt: TGTGCCAGCACTGAACTCAGCGGCACAGATACGCAGTATTTT
clone_size: .; j_call: TRBJ2-5; v_call: TRBV5-1; d_call: TRBD1; cdr3_aa: CASSLAQRGGAETQYF; cdr3_nt: TGCGCCAGCAGCTTGGCCCAACGAGGGGGCGCGGAGACCCAGTACTTC
clone_size: .; j_call: TRBJ2-1; v_call: TRBV15; d_call: TRBD1; cdr3_aa: CATSRGQGTTSNEQFF; cdr3_nt: TGTGCCACCAGCAGGGGACAGGGGACTACATCTAATGAGCAGTTCTTC
clone_size: .; j_call: TRBJ2-3; v_call: TRBV7-9; d_call: TRBD1; cdr3_aa: CASSYLGTAIRDTQYF; cdr3_nt: TGTGCCAGCAGCTACCTAGGGACAGCTATTCGGGATACGCAGTATTTT
clone_size: .; j_call: TRBJ2-5; v_call: TRBV7-2; d_call: TRBD2; cdr3_aa: CASKPPGLAGGGETQYF; cdr3_nt: TGTGCCAGCAAACCGCCGGGACTAGCGGGAGGGGGGGAGACCCAGTACTTC
clone_size: .; j_call: TRBJ2-2; v_call: TRBV7-2; d_call: .; cdr3_aa: CASSLTSPPGELFF; cdr3_nt: TGTGCCAGCAGCCTAACCTCACCACCCGGGGAGCTGTTTTTT
clone_size: .; j_call: TRBJ2-2; v_call: TRBV5-1; d_call: .; cdr3_aa: CASSLNGGELFF; cdr3_nt: TGCGCCAGCAGCTTAAACGGCGGGGAGCTGTTTTTT
clone_size: .; j_call: TRBJ2-1; v_call: TRBV15; d_call: TRBD2; cdr3_aa: CATSSPTRLAASYNEQFF; cdr3_nt: TGTGCCACCAGCAGCCCAACTCGACTAGCGGCCTCCTACAATGAGCAGTTCTTC
clone_size: few; j_call: TRBJ1-1; v_call: TRBV20-1; d_call: .; cdr3_aa: CSALPPSEAFF; cdr3_nt: TGCAGTGCCCTCCCCCCTAGTGAAGCTTTCTTT
clone_size: .; j_call: TRBJ2-1; v_call: TRBV7-2; d_call: .; cdr3_aa: CASSLRPDSNNEQFF; cdr3_nt: TGTGCCAGCAGCTTGCGTCCGGATAGCAACAATGAGCAGTTCTTC
clone_size: .; j_call: TRBJ2-1; v_call: TRBV28; d_call: .; cdr3_aa: CASSSWASYNEQFF; cdr3_nt: TGTGCCAGCAGTTCCTGGGCTTCGTACAATGAGCAGTTCTTC
clone_size: .; j_call: TRBJ1-3; v_call: TRBV19; d_call: .; cdr3_aa: CASSIRSQGSSGNTIYF; cdr3_nt: TGTGCCAGTAGTATCCGCTCCCAGGGGAGCTCTGGAAACACCATATATTTT
clone_size: .; j_call: TRBJ2-7; v_call: TRBV28; d_call: TRBD1; cdr3_aa: CASTQPGTDNYEQYF; cdr3_nt: TGTGCCAGCACCCAACCGGGGACAGACAATTACGAGCAGTACTTC
clone_size: .; j_call: TRBJ2-3; v_call: TRBV9; d_call: TRBD2; cdr3_aa: CASSVAAGDTDTQYF; cdr3_nt: TGTGCCAGCAGCGTAGCGGCGGGAGACACAGATACGCAGTATTTT
clone_size: .; j_call: TRBJ1-4; v_call: TRBV5-6; d_call: TRBD1; cdr3_aa: CASSLFIGLEGQGNEKLFF; cdr3_nt: TGTGCCAGCAGCTTGTTCATCGGACTTGAGGGACAGGGTAATGAAAAACTGTTTTTT
clone_size: .; j_call: TRBJ1-4; v_call: TRBV23-1; d_call: TRBD1; cdr3_aa: CASSLGTVAEKLFF; cdr3_nt: TGCGCCAGCAGTCTTGGGACAGTTGCTGAAAAACTGTTTTTT
clone_size: .; j_call: TRBJ2-1; v_call: TRBV18; d_call: .; cdr3_aa: CASSPLFGVLQGNEQFF; cdr3_nt: TGTGCCAGCTCACCGCTTTTCGGAGTACTCCAAGGCAATGAGCAGTTCTTC
clone_size: .; j_call: TRBJ1-2; v_call: TRBV2; d_call: TRBD1; cdr3_aa: CASIGTGRNGYTF; cdr3_nt: TGTGCCAGCATCGGGACAGGGAGAAATGGCTACACCTTC
clone_size: .; j_call: TRBJ1-4; v_call: TRBV6-1; d_call: TRBD1; cdr3_aa: CASWDRGLPNEKLFF; cdr3_nt: TGTGCCAGTTGGGACAGGGGGCTACCTAATGAAAAACTGTTTTTT
clone_size: .; j_call: TRBJ2-7; v_call: TRBV9; d_call: TRBD2; cdr3_aa: CASSVGLTSGILTYEQYF; cdr3_nt: TGTGCCAGCAGCGTAGGTCTAACTAGCGGGATCCTTACCTACGAGCAGTACTTC
clone_size: .; j_call: TRBJ2-7; v_call: TRBV9; d_call: .; cdr3_aa: CASGVGAAYEQYF; cdr3_nt: TGTGCCAGCGGCGTAGGCGCGGCTTACGAGCAGTACTTC
clone_size: .; j_call: TRBJ2-5; v_call: TRBV4-1; d_call: TRBD1; cdr3_aa: CASSQATGVSTQYF; cdr3_nt: TGCGCCAGCAGCCAAGCTACAGGGGTCTCTACCCAGTACTTC
clone_size: .; j_call: TRBJ2-7; v_call: TRBV5-1; d_call: TRBD1; cdr3_aa: CASSSGTGEVDEQYF; cdr3_nt: TGCGCCAGCAGCTCCGGGACAGGGGAGGTCGACGAGCAGTACTTC
clone_size: .; j_call: TRBJ1-1; v_call: TRBV7-2; d_call: .; cdr3_aa: CASSLDVNLRGTEAFF; cdr3_nt: TGTGCCAGCAGCTTAGATGTCAACCTCCGAGGAACTGAAGCTTTCTTT
clone_size: .; j_call: TRBJ2-6; v_call: TRBV7-3; d_call: TRBD1; cdr3_aa: CASRGDRDSGANVLTF; cdr3_nt: TGTGCCAGCAGAGGAGACAGGGACTCTGGGGCCAACGTCCTGACTTTC